This TCR beta chain was retrieved from a study of cytomegalovirus exposure and HLA in healthy donors. Background on the study: Samples from HLA-typed donors yielded approximately 88 million unique TCRs in an early data release. Study-wide findings and caveats: HLA allele associations emerged for 17,000 or so TCR beta sequences in a later analysis, at 0.05 false discovery rate. In vitro testing confirmed a few CMV-associated chains as specific for CMV antigens. There were some public TCRs occurring in many donors, but most TCR sequences were rare.

PCR amplification relied on 60 Vbeta primers (plus 13 Jbeta primers). The repertoire was sequenced with immunoSEQ multiplex PCR; TCRdb's copy has only in-frame clones and lacks some. The sample consists of about 160,000 clones, approximately 80% of them appearing once. In regard to this clone: Its antigen is unknown.

CDR3 length equals 14 residues. V was cut by 3 bases and J by 7 bases, with 10 bases left in between. Germline V gene data show CDR1 as SGHTA and CDR2 as FQGTGA. The chain is built from TRBV7-3 and TRBJ1-6; D is undetermined. The sequenced material came from PBMCs. The TCR was taken from a woman aged 30 to 39 in good health and CMV-seropositive. The DNA for the CDR3 is TGTGCCAGCAGCTTTGGGCTTCTGAATTCACCCCTCCACTTT. Translating gives CASSFGLLNSPLHF. Based on the CDR3 plus reference TRBV7-3 and TRBJ1-6, the full variable domain is GAGVSQTPSNKVTEKGKYVELRCDPISGHTALYWYRQSLGQGPEFLIYFQGTGAADDSGLPNDRFFAVRPEGSVSTLKIQRTERGDSAVYLCASSFGLLNSPLHFGNGTRLTVT.